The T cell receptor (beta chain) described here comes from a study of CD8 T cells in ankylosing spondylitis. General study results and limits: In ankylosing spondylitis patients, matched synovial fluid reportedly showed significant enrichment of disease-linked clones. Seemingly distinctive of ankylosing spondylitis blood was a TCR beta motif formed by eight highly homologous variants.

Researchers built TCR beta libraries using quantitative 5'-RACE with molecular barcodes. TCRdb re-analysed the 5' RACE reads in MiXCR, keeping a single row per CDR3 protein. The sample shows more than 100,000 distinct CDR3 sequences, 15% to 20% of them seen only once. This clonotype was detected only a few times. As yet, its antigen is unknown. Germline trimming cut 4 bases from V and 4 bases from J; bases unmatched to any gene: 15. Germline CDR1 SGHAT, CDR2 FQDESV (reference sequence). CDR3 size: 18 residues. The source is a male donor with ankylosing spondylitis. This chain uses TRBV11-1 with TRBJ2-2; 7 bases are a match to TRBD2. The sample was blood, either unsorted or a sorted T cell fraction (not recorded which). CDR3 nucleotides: TGTGCCAGCAGCTCGCCTGTCAGCGGGACTTTTGGCACCGGGGAGCTGTTTTTT. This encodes CASSSPVSGTFGTGELFF.